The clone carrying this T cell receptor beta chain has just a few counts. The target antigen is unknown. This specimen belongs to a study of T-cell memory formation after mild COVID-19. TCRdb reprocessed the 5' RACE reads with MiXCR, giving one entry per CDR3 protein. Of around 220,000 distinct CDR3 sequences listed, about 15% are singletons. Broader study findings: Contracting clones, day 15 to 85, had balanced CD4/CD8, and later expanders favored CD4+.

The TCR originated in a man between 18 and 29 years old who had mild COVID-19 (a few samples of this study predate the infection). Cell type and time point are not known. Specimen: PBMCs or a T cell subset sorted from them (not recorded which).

The CDR3 nucleotides read TGCAGTGCTAGAGATCGCGGACAGGGAGGGCCCTACAATGAGCAGTTCTTC. Encoded protein: CSARDRGQGGPYNEQFF. The V and J genes are TRBV20-1 and TRBJ2-1; TRBD1 might be the D (8 bases). Per the germline V gene, CDR1 is DFQATT and CDR2 is SNEGSKA (reference sequence). The CDR3 is 17 amino acids. Trimming stripped 0 bases from V and 2 bases from J, with 17 bases between.